A selection of T cell receptor beta chains follows, all from one sample in a study of blood T cells in healthy people across ages. Each CDR3 protein is one row after TCRdb ran MiXCR on the 5' RACE reads. The table records approximately 1.5 million distinct CDR3 sequences, approximately 43% of them present only once. Sequencing input: blood. Source of these receptors: a young woman in good health. CDR3s include the opening cysteine and the closing phenylalanine or tryptophan. D genes are given only for firm matches. Expanded clones are given a class, and other clones once, few, many or no size at all.

D | size | J | V | DNA | CDR3
NA | few | TRBJ2-7 | TRBV3-1 | TGTGCCAGCAGCCAGAGGACCTCTAGGGGCTACGAGCAGTACTTC | CASSQRTSRGYEQYF
NA | NA | TRBJ2-7 | TRBV20-1 | TGCAGTGCTAGATCACAAAGCGAGATTTGGGCGTCCTACGAGCAGTACTTC | CSARSQSEIWASYEQYF
TRBD2 | NA | TRBJ2-1 | TRBV20-1 | TGCAGTCTGACTAGCGGGGGATACAATGAGCAGTTCTTC | CSLTSGGYNEQFF
TRBD2 | NA | TRBJ2-7 | TRBV13 | TGTGCCAGCAGCTCTCTCCTCGCCCCACTAGCGGGAGGGCCCTACGAGCAGTACTTC | CASSSLLAPLAGGPYEQYF
TRBD2 | NA | TRBJ2-5 | TRBV20-1 | TGCAGTTCAGTAGCGGGGGGTGAGTCGGCAGAGACCCAGTACTTC | CSSVAGGESAETQYF
NA | NA | TRBJ2-7 | TRBV6-5 | TGTGCCAGCAGGCCGACACGCGGTTACGAGCAGTACTTC | CASRPTRGYEQYF
NA | few | TRBJ2-7 | TRBV12-5 | TGTGCTAGTGGTTTGGGTTACCCTGGGCCCTACAATGAGCAGTACTTC | CASGLGYPGPYNEQYF
NA | NA | TRBJ2-5 | TRBV21-1 | TGTGCCAGCAGCAAAGCCGGACGGTGCCCCCAGGAGACCCAGTACTTC | CASSKAGRCPQETQYF
TRBD1 | NA | TRBJ1-6 | TRBV12-3/TRBV12-4 | TGTGCCAGCAGTCTGGGGGACAGGGGGCCTAATTCACCCCTCCACTTT | CASSLGDRGPNSPLHF
TRBD1 | NA | TRBJ1-2 | TRBV5-5 | TGTGCCAGCAGGGCTGGGACAGCTAACTATGGCTACACCTTC | CASRAGTANYGYTF
TRBD1 | NA | TRBJ1-2 | TRBV12-3/TRBV12-4 | TGTGCCAGCAGAAGGGACAGCACCACTGGCTACACCTTC | CASRRDSTTGYTF
NA | NA | TRBJ1-1 | TRBV11-2 | TGTGCCAGCAGCTTTCGGGCCACTACCAAAAACACTGAAGCTTTCTTT | CASSFRATTKNTEAFF
TRBD1 | NA | TRBJ1-5 | TRBV2 | TGTGCCAGCAAAGGGACAGGGGGCGACCAGCCCCAGCATTTT | CASKGTGGDQPQHF
NA | NA | TRBJ2-2 | TRBV29-1 | TGCAGCGTGGCAATACGGGCCGGGGAGCTGTTTTTT | CSVAIRAGELFF
TRBD2 | NA | TRBJ2-3 | TRBV27 | TGTGCCAGCTACCCAAGAGGGACTAGCGGTTCAGATACGCAGTATTTT | CASYPRGTSGSDTQYF
NA | NA | TRBJ1-2 | TRBV24-1 | TGTGCCACCAGTGACCTAACTGCAGGGAATGGCTACACCTTC | CATSDLTAGNGYTF
TRBD2 | few | TRBJ2-3 | TRBV4-1 | TGCGCCAGCAGCCCGTATCCGGGACTAGCGGGGGACACAGATACGCAGTATTTT | CASSPYPGLAGDTDTQYF
NA | NA | TRBJ2-5 | TRBV5-1 | TGCGCCAGCAGCTGTAAGGGAATGGAGACCCAGTACTTC | CASSCKGMETQYF
NA | NA | TRBJ2-7 | TRBV12-3/TRBV12-4 | TGTGCCAGCAGTTTAGGACGACGTAATGAGCAGTACTTC | CASSLGRRNEQYF
NA | few | TRBJ2-3 | TRBV5-1 | TGCGCCAGCAGCTTGTGGGGCGGAGCAGCAGATACGCAGTATTTT | CASSLWGGAADTQYF
NA | NA | TRBJ1-6 | TRBV20-1 | TGCAGTCTGACCGGGACTTCTGGCTTGACCCTCCACTTT | CSLTGTSGLTLHF
NA | few | TRBJ1-5 | TRBV7-9 | TGTGCCAGCAGCTCCCAGGGCAAAAGCAATCAGCCCCAGCATTTT | CASSSQGKSNQPQHF
TRBD2 | few | TRBJ2-3 | TRBV2 | TGTGCCAGCAGTTCCCAGCGGGAGTTAAGCACAGATACGCAGTATTTT | CASSSQRELSTDTQYF
NA | once | TRBJ1-4 | TRBV4-2 | TGTGCCAACAGCCAAGATCTTTGGAGTAATGAAAGACTGTTTTTT | CANSQDLWSNERLFF
NA | NA | TRBJ1-2 | TRBV14 | TGTGCCAGCAGCCAAGATTTGGGGCTCAGCTATGGCTACACCTTC | CASSQDLGLSYGYTF
NA | NA | TRBJ2-3 | TRBV20-1 | TGCAGTGCTAGAGGCGGCTTTACGCAGTATTTT | CSARGGFTQYF
TRBD2 | NA | TRBJ2-1 | TRBV7-2 | TGTGCCAGCAGCGCCGGGACTAGTAGGGGAAATGAGCAGTTCTTC | CASSAGTSRGNEQFF
TRBD1 | NA | TRBJ2-1 | TRBV7-2 | TGTGCCAGCAGCTTCTTCCGGGACAGTACTTTGTTCTTC | CASSFFRDSTLFF
TRBD1 | NA | TRBJ2-1 | TRBV19 | TGTGCCAGTAGTATGGGACAGGGAATGGTTGAGCAGTTCTTC | CASSMGQGMVEQFF
NA | NA | TRBJ2-7 | TRBV3-1 | TGTGCCAGCAGCCCGCTAGCGTCTGGAAACGAGCAGTACTTC | CASSPLASGNEQYF
NA | few | TRBJ1-2 | TRBV30 | TGTGCCTGGAGGTTGCTTGACTATGGCTACACCTTC | CAWRLLDYGYTF
NA | NA | TRBJ1-3 | TRBV2 | TGTGCGGGCCACTCTGGAAACACCATATATTTT | CAGHSGNTIYF
TRBD1 | few | TRBJ1-5 | TRBV20-1 | TGCAGTGCTAGAAAACGGGGGACAGGGGTTCGAGGCAATCAGCCCCAGCATTTT | CSARKRGTGVRGNQPQHF
NA | few | TRBJ2-7 | TRBV21-1 | TGTGCCAGCAGCAAGGGGGCCAGCTCCTACGAGCAGTACTTC | CASSKGASSYEQYF
NA | few | TRBJ2-5 | TRBV27 | TGTGCCAGCAGTTTAAGAGGGGTCGGGGAGACCCAGTACTTC | CASSLRGVGETQYF
NA | NA | TRBJ1-2 | TRBV20-1 | TGCAGTGCTAGGCCTGACTATGGCTACACCTTC | CSARPDYGYTF
NA | few | TRBJ1-4 | TRBV5-1 | TGCGCCAGCAGCTTGGATACTCCAACCGGGAGTGAAAAACTGTTTTTT | CASSLDTPTGSEKLFF
NA | NA | TRBJ2-5 | TRBV20-1 | TGCAGTGCATTAGCGGCGGCCTCAAATCAGCAGTACTTC | CSALAAASNQQYF
TRBD2 | few | TRBJ2-1 | TRBV6-5 | TGTGCCAGCAGCCCCGGGACTAGCGGGAAGGGTGAGCAGTTCTTC | CASSPGTSGKGEQFF
NA | NA | TRBJ2-4 | TRBV4-3 | TGCGCCAGCAGCCAATCTTTTCTAGCCAAAAACATTCAGTACTTC | CASSQSFLAKNIQYF
TRBD1 | NA | TRBJ2-3 | TRBV10-3 | TGTGCCATCAGAAGTCCCGGGACAGAGACTACAGATACGCAGTATTTT | CAIRSPGTETTDTQYF
NA | NA | TRBJ2-3 | TRBV7-9 | TGTGCCAGCAGCTTAGAGATTTACCGGAGGGGGGCAAAAACAGATACGCAGTATTTT | CASSLEIYRRGAKTDTQYF
TRBD1 | few | TRBJ2-7 | TRBV6-2/TRBV6-3 | TGTGCCAGCAGTTACCCAACCGCCAGGGGGTATATGATCGGATACGAGCAGTACTTC | CASSYPTARGYMIGYEQYF
NA | once | TRBJ2-1 | TRBV6-5 | TGTGCCAGCAGTTACTCGACGACAGGAGACAATGAGCAGTTCTTC | CASSYSTTGDNEQFF
NA | NA | TRBJ2-3 | TRBV11-2 | TGTGCCAGCAGCCAGGGGCACCGAGCCGGCACAGATACGCAGTATTTT | CASSQGHRAGTDTQYF
NA | NA | TRBJ2-2 | TRBV6-2/TRBV6-3 | TGTGCCAGCAGTTACTCGAGTTACCCGCGTCCGGTGACGCTGTTTTTT | CASSYSSYPRPVTLFF
TRBD2 | NA | TRBJ2-1 | TRBV24-1 | TGTGCCACCAGTGATTTATCTAGCGGGGGCCCCAGGGATGAGCAGTTCTTC | CATSDLSSGGPRDEQFF
NA | NA | TRBJ2-3 | TRBV27 | TGTGCCAGCAGTAGGACCCGAGGGAGTACGCAGTATTTT | CASSRTRGSTQYF
TRBD2 | NA | TRBJ2-1 | TRBV20-1 | TGCAGTGCCTGGCCGGGACTAGCTGGTAATGAGCAGTTCTTC | CSAWPGLAGNEQFF
NA | few | TRBJ2-1 | TRBV4-1 | TGCGCCAGCAGCCAAGACTACCCCTCTCGGTTCTTC | CASSQDYPSRFF
NA | NA | TRBJ2-1 | TRBV11-2 | TGTGCCAGCGGATACAGAGCTGGAAGTAGGAATGAGCAGTTCTTC | CASGYRAGSRNEQFF
NA | few | TRBJ1-1 | TRBV7-8 | TGTGCCAGCAGCTTCCGGGACGGCCCGGCTGAAGCTTTCTTT | CASSFRDGPAEAFF
NA | NA | TRBJ2-3 | TRBV29-1 | TGCACCGTTGAAGGTAGCGCAGATACGCAGTATTTT | CTVEGSADTQYF
TRBD2 | NA | TRBJ2-1 | TRBV3-1 | TGTGCCAGCAGCCCAATAGCGGGGGCCGTCAATGAGCAGTTCTTC | CASSPIAGAVNEQFF